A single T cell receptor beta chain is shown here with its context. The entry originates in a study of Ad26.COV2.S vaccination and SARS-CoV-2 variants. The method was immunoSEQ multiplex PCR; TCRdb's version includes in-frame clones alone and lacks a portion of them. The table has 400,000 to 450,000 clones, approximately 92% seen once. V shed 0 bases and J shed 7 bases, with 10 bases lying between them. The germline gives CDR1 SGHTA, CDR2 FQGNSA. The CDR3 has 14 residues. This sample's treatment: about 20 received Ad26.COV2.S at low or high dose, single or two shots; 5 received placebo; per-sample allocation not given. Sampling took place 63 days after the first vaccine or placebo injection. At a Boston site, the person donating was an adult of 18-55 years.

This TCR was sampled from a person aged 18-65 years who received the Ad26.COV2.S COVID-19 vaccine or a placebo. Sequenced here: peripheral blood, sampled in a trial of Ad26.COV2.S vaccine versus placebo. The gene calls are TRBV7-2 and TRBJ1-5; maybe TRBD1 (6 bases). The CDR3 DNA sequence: TGTGCCAGCAGCTTAGCGGGGGCCGGGCAGCCCCAGCATTTT. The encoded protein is CASSLAGAGQPQHF.